The present T cell receptor beta chain was sequenced within a study of blood T cell repertoires in COVID-19. In the study overall: Acute and convalescent COVID-19 specimens originated in the United States, Italy and Spain.

CDR3 length: 15 residues. The V segment lost 6 bases and the J segment 4 bases; nucleotides outside the gene matches: 9. Germline CDR1 is SGHTA and CDR2 is FQGNSA. Under the authors' procedure: Nucleated cell counts were estimated from reference gene primer amplification. Assay: immunoSEQ multiplex PCR; the TCRdb copy retains only in-frame clones and omits some. D and trimming were read from the DNA, whereas the V and J calls and clone size are those reported in that table. The data contain 90,000 to 120,000 clones, approximately 80% of them singletons. The sequence derives from a man aged 55 to 70 with acute or convalescent COVID-19. The sequencing input was peripheral blood. The rearrangement joins TRBV7-2 to TRBJ1-3, with 7 positions matching TRBD1. This CDR3 is CASSQDRTGGNTIYF. CDR3 coding DNA: TGTGCCAGCAGTCAAGACCGGACAGGAGGAAACACCATATATTTT.